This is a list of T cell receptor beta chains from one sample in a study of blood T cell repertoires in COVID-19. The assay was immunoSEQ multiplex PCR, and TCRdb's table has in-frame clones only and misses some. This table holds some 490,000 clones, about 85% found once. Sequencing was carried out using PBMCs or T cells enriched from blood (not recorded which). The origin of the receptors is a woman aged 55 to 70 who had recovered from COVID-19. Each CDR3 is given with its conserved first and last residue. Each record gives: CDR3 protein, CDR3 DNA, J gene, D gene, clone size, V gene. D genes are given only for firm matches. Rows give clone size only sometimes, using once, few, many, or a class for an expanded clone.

cdr3_aa: CASSFSSGGQETQYF
cdr3_nt: TGTGCCAGCAGTTTTTCTAGCGGGGGCCAAGAGACCCAGTACTTC
j_call: TRBJ2-5
d_call: TRBD2
clone_size: .
v_call: TRBV27

cdr3_aa: CASSMWGPPRNSPLHF
cdr3_nt: TGTGCCAGTAGTATGTGGGGCCCGCCAAGAAATTCACCCCTCCACTTT
j_call: TRBJ1-6
d_call: .
clone_size: .
v_call: TRBV19

cdr3_aa: CASSRNTGELFF
cdr3_nt: TGTGCCAGCAGCCGGAACACCGGGGAGCTGTTTTTT
j_call: TRBJ2-2
d_call: .
clone_size: .
v_call: TRBV27

cdr3_aa: CASSGPERGDEQYF
cdr3_nt: TGTGCCAGCAGTGGCCCAGAAAGGGGCGACGAGCAGTACTTC
j_call: TRBJ2-7
d_call: .
clone_size: .
v_call: TRBV6-4

cdr3_aa: CASSLGPDGRTEAFF
cdr3_nt: TGCGCCAGCAGCTTGGGTCCCGACGGGAGGACTGAAGCTTTCTTT
j_call: TRBJ1-1
d_call: .
clone_size: .
v_call: TRBV5-1

cdr3_aa: CASSPQGTGGNTIYF
cdr3_nt: TGCGCCAGCAGCCCCCAAGGGACAGGGGGAAACACCATATATTTT
j_call: TRBJ1-3
d_call: TRBD1
clone_size: .
v_call: TRBV5-1

cdr3_aa: CASSQYPGHPTDTQYF
cdr3_nt: TGTGCCAGCAGCCAATATCCGGGACACCCCACAGATACGCAGTATTTT
j_call: TRBJ2-3
d_call: .
clone_size: once
v_call: TRBV11-3

cdr3_aa: CASSLRDRDYGYTF
cdr3_nt: TGTGCCAGTAGTCTACGGGACAGGGATTATGGCTACACCTTC
j_call: TRBJ1-2
d_call: TRBD1
clone_size: once
v_call: TRBV19

cdr3_aa: CASSSGTAALAKNIQYF
cdr3_nt: TGTGCCAGTAGTTCCGGGACAGCCGCCTTAGCCAAAAACATTCAGTACTTC
j_call: TRBJ2-4
d_call: TRBD1
clone_size: .
v_call: TRBV19

cdr3_aa: CASRPGQGLVWAFF
cdr3_nt: TGTGCCAGCAGACCGGGACAGGGTCTTGTTTGGGCTTTCTTT
j_call: TRBJ1-1
d_call: TRBD1
clone_size: once
v_call: TRBV7-2

cdr3_aa: CASSRQGGEKLFF
cdr3_nt: TGTGCCAGCAGCCGCCAGGGGGGTGAAAAACTGTTTTTT
j_call: TRBJ1-4
d_call: TRBD1
clone_size: few
v_call: TRBV13

cdr3_aa: CATSRDRQGSLNYGYTF
cdr3_nt: TGTGCCACCAGCAGAGATCGGCAGGGGTCGCTTAACTATGGCTACACCTTC
j_call: TRBJ1-2
d_call: .
clone_size: .
v_call: TRBV15

cdr3_aa: CASYPTGDTLKQPQHF
cdr3_nt: TGTGCCAGTTATCCGACAGGGGACACACTCAAACAGCCCCAGCATTTT
j_call: TRBJ1-5
d_call: TRBD1
clone_size: .
v_call: TRBV19

cdr3_aa: CASSLSGVREKLFF
cdr3_nt: TGTGCCAGCAGCTTGTCGGGGGTCCGAGAAAAACTGTTTTTT
j_call: TRBJ1-4
d_call: .
clone_size: .
v_call: TRBV5-4

cdr3_aa: CASSQSLASSYNEQFF
cdr3_nt: TGTGCCAGCAGCCAATCACTAGCATCTAGTTACAATGAGCAGTTCTTC
j_call: TRBJ2-1
d_call: .
clone_size: .
v_call: TRBV4-2

cdr3_aa: CASSFSGTPSYNEQFF
cdr3_nt: TGTGCCAGCAGCTTCTCCGGGACTCCGTCCTACAATGAGCAGTTCTTC
j_call: TRBJ2-1
d_call: .
clone_size: .
v_call: TRBV5-5

cdr3_aa: CASSPTDSNYKETQYF
cdr3_nt: TGTGCCAGTAGTCCAACCGACAGTAATTACAAAGAGACCCAGTACTTC
j_call: TRBJ2-5
d_call: .
clone_size: .
v_call: TRBV19

cdr3_aa: CASSEPQGMNYGYTF
cdr3_nt: TGTGCCAGCAGTGAACCACAGGGAATGAACTATGGCTACACCTTC
j_call: TRBJ1-2
d_call: .
clone_size: few
v_call: TRBV2

cdr3_aa: CASSRTRQETQYF
cdr3_nt: TGTGCCAGCAGCCGAACGCGCCAAGAGACCCAGTACTTC
j_call: TRBJ2-5
d_call: .
clone_size: .
v_call: TRBV3-1/TRBV3-2

cdr3_aa: CASSQEGRTGFEKLFF
cdr3_nt: TGCGCCAGCAGCCAAGAAGGAAGGACAGGGTTTGAAAAACTGTTTTTT
j_call: TRBJ1-4
d_call: TRBD1
clone_size: .
v_call: TRBV4-1

cdr3_aa: CASSYLGGNTEAFF
cdr3_nt: TGTGCCAGCAGTTACTTGGGAGGGAACACTGAAGCTTTCTTT
j_call: TRBJ1-1
d_call: .
clone_size: .
v_call: TRBV6-6

cdr3_aa: CASSMEGYEQYF
cdr3_nt: TGTGCCAGTAGTATGGAGGGCTACGAGCAGTACTTC
j_call: TRBJ2-7
d_call: .
clone_size: .
v_call: TRBV19

cdr3_aa: CAISEGWDRDSPLHF
cdr3_nt: TGTGCCATCAGTGAGGGTTGGGACAGGGATTCACCCCTCCACTTT
j_call: TRBJ1-6
d_call: TRBD1
clone_size: many
v_call: TRBV10-3

cdr3_aa: CASSLRDRHATNEKLFF
cdr3_nt: TGCGCCAGCAGCTTACGGGACAGGCATGCAACTAATGAAAAACTGTTTTTT
j_call: TRBJ1-4
d_call: TRBD1
clone_size: .
v_call: TRBV4-1

cdr3_aa: CATSRGPMGTAQETQYF
cdr3_nt: TGTGCCACCAGCAGAGGCCCCATGGGGACTGCACAAGAGACCCAGTACTTC
j_call: TRBJ2-5
d_call: .
clone_size: .
v_call: TRBV15

cdr3_aa: CASSLNRGNNSPLHF
cdr3_nt: TGCGCCAGCAGCCTAAACAGGGGAAACAATTCACCCCTCCACTTT
j_call: TRBJ1-6
d_call: TRBD1
clone_size: .
v_call: TRBV5-1

cdr3_aa: CASSRTGGGGYTF
cdr3_nt: TGTGCCAGCAGCCGCACAGGGGGCGGAGGCTACACCTTC
j_call: TRBJ1-2
d_call: TRBD1
clone_size: .
v_call: TRBV7-2

cdr3_aa: CASSRRTGGNTGELFF
cdr3_nt: TGTGCCAGCAGCCGAAGGACAGGGGGGAACACCGGGGAGCTGTTTTTT
j_call: TRBJ2-2
d_call: TRBD1
clone_size: .
v_call: TRBV3-1/TRBV3-2

cdr3_aa: CASSLVEIQETQYF
cdr3_nt: TGTGCCAGCAGCTTAGTCGAGATACAAGAGACCCAGTACTTC
j_call: TRBJ2-5
d_call: .
clone_size: .
v_call: TRBV11-3

cdr3_aa: CASGETLATNEKLFF
cdr3_nt: TGTGCCAGCGGGGAGACTTTAGCAACTAATGAAAAACTGTTTTTT
j_call: TRBJ1-4
d_call: .
clone_size: .
v_call: TRBV2

cdr3_aa: CASSLWGYDTEAFF
cdr3_nt: TGTGCCAGCAGCTTATGGGGCTATGACACTGAAGCTTTCTTT
j_call: TRBJ1-1
d_call: .
clone_size: .
v_call: TRBV11-2

cdr3_aa: CASSPRDTGELFF
cdr3_nt: TGTGCCAGTAGCCCTCGGGACACCGGGGAGCTGTTTTTT
j_call: TRBJ2-2
d_call: .
clone_size: .
v_call: TRBV19

cdr3_aa: CASSPPGGASTDTQYF
cdr3_nt: TGTGCCAGCAGCCCTCCTGGGGGGGCTAGCACAGATACGCAGTATTTT
j_call: TRBJ2-3
d_call: .
clone_size: once
v_call: TRBV7-9

cdr3_aa: CASSLARDTPYF
cdr3_nt: TGTGCCAGCAGCTTAGCCCGGGACACGCCGTACTTC
j_call: TRBJ2-7
d_call: .
clone_size: .
v_call: TRBV11-2

cdr3_aa: CASSSGLQETQYF
cdr3_nt: TGCGCCAGCAGCTCGGGACTCCAAGAGACCCAGTACTTC
j_call: TRBJ2-5
d_call: .
clone_size: once
v_call: TRBV5-1

cdr3_aa: CASSPWDGLGQPQHF
cdr3_nt: TGTGCCAGCAGCCCATGGGACGGACTAGGGCAGCCCCAGCATTTT
j_call: TRBJ1-5
d_call: .
clone_size: .
v_call: TRBV9

cdr3_aa: CASSLQGTGELFF
cdr3_nt: TGTGCCAGCAGCCTACAGGGAACCGGGGAGCTGTTTTTT
j_call: TRBJ2-2
d_call: .
clone_size: .
v_call: TRBV3-1/TRBV3-2

cdr3_aa: CASSSVASTGTSNEKLFF
cdr3_nt: TGTGCCAGCAGCTCCGTAGCCTCGACCGGGACATCGAATGAAAAACTGTTTTTT
j_call: TRBJ1-4
d_call: .
clone_size: .
v_call: TRBV7-9

cdr3_aa: CASSDMGQGARGYTF
cdr3_nt: TGTGCCAGCAGTGATATGGGACAGGGGGCGAGGGGCTACACCTTC
j_call: TRBJ1-2
d_call: TRBD1
clone_size: .
v_call: TRBV6-1

cdr3_aa: CAWSTGQGRETQYF
cdr3_nt: TGTGCCTGGAGTACGGGACAGGGAAGAGAGACCCAGTACTTC
j_call: TRBJ2-5
d_call: TRBD1
clone_size: .
v_call: TRBV30

cdr3_aa: CASSIAGTGVYEQYF
cdr3_nt: TGTGCCAGCAGTATAGCCGGGACAGGGGTCTACGAGCAGTACTTC
j_call: TRBJ2-7
d_call: TRBD1
clone_size: .
v_call: TRBV2

cdr3_aa: CASSQVARGDTQYF
cdr3_nt: TGCGCCAGCAGCCAAGTAGCGCGGGGGGATACGCAGTATTTT
j_call: TRBJ2-3
d_call: TRBD2
clone_size: .
v_call: TRBV4-1

cdr3_aa: CASSLVSGNTDTQYF
cdr3_nt: TGCGCCAGCAGCTTGGTTAGCGGAAACACAGATACGCAGTATTTT
j_call: TRBJ2-3
d_call: .
clone_size: .
v_call: TRBV5-1

cdr3_aa: CASSSDFNYGYTF
cdr3_nt: TGTGCCAGCAGCTCGGACTTTAACTATGGCTACACCTTC
j_call: TRBJ1-2
d_call: .
clone_size: .
v_call: TRBV6-5